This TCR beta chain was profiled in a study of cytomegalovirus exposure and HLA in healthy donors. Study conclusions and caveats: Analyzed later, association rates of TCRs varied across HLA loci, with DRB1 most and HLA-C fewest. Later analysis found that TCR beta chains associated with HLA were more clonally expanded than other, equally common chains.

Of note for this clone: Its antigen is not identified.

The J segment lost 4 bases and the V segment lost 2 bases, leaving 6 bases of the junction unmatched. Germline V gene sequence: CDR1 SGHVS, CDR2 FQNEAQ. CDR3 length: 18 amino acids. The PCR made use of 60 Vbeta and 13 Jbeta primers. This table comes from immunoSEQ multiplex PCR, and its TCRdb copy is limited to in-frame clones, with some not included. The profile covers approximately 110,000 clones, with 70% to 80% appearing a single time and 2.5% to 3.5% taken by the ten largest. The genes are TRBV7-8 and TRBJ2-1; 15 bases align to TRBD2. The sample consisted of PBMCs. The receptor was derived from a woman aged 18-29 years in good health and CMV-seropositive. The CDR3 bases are TGTGCCAGCAGCTTAAGGGGACTAGCGGGAGGACCTTACAATGAGCAGTTCTTC. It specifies CASSLRGLAGGPYNEQFF. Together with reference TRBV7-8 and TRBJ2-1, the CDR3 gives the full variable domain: GAGVSQSPRYKVAKRGQDVALRCDPISGHVSLFWYQQALGQGPEFLTYFQNEAQLDKSGLPSDRFFAERPEGSVSTLKIQRTQQEDSAVYLCASSLRGLAGGPYNEQFFGPGTRLTVL.